These T cell receptor beta chains were read from a single sample in a study of blood T cell repertoires in COVID-19. Here immunoSEQ multiplex PCR was the method, and the copy in TCRdb shows in-frame clones only, minus some. Altogether almost 500,000 clones are present, roughly nine tenths being singletons, with the ten largest covering approximately 8%. Sequencing used PBMCs or T cells enriched from blood (not recorded which). These receptors were obtained from a woman aged 55-69 years who had recovered from COVID-19. CDR3s include the opening cysteine and the closing phenylalanine or tryptophan. Fields, in order: CDR3 protein, CDR3 DNA, clone size, V gene, D gene, J gene. A D gene is named only where the DNA matches it firmly. Only part of the rows carry a size: once, few, many, or a class if the clone is expanded.

cdr3_aa: CASSEGKGARSSQPQHF; cdr3_nt: TGTGCCAGCAGTGAAGGTAAGGGGGCGAGGTCTTCTCAGCCCCAGCATTTT; clone_size: NA; v_call: TRBV2; d_call: TRBD1; j_call: TRBJ1-5
cdr3_aa: CASSDRRILAGEETQYF; cdr3_nt: TGCGCCAGCAGTGACCGGAGGATCCTAGCGGGGGAAGAGACCCAGTACTTC; clone_size: NA; v_call: TRBV10-2; d_call: TRBD2; j_call: TRBJ2-5
cdr3_aa: CASSPLGQKADTQYF; cdr3_nt: TGTGCCAGCTCACCCCTTGGACAGAAGGCAGATACGCAGTATTTT; clone_size: NA; v_call: TRBV18; d_call: NA; j_call: TRBJ2-3
cdr3_aa: CASSQGSGQGKGNQPQHF; cdr3_nt: TGCGCCAGCAGCCAGGGTTCCGGACAGGGAAAGGGCAATCAGCCCCAGCATTTT; clone_size: once; v_call: TRBV4-1; d_call: TRBD1; j_call: TRBJ1-5
cdr3_aa: CASSQDPGTSGGGWADWNEQFF; cdr3_nt: TGCGCCAGCAGCCAAGACCCCGGGACTAGCGGGGGGGGTTGGGCGGACTGGAATGAGCAGTTCTTC; clone_size: NA; v_call: TRBV4-1; d_call: TRBD2; j_call: TRBJ2-1
cdr3_aa: CASSQQINQPQHF; cdr3_nt: TGTGCCAGCAGCCAACAAATCAATCAGCCCCAGCATTTT; clone_size: few; v_call: TRBV3-1/TRBV3-2; d_call: NA; j_call: TRBJ1-5
cdr3_aa: CASSPYPDNEQFF; cdr3_nt: TGTGCCAGCAGCCCTTATCCCGACAATGAGCAGTTCTTC; clone_size: NA; v_call: TRBV11-2; d_call: NA; j_call: TRBJ2-1
cdr3_aa: CASSSIQGLSSYNEQFF; cdr3_nt: TGTGCCAGCAGCTCGATTCAGGGACTTAGCTCCTACAATGAGCAGTTCTTC; clone_size: NA; v_call: TRBV7-9; d_call: NA; j_call: TRBJ2-1
cdr3_aa: CASSLEGQGYSPLHF; cdr3_nt: TGTGCCAGCAGTTTAGAGGGACAGGGATATTCACCCCTCCACTTT; clone_size: NA; v_call: TRBV27; d_call: TRBD1; j_call: TRBJ1-6
cdr3_aa: CASSDPGLLAYEQYF; cdr3_nt: TGTGCCAGTAGCGATCCGGGACTTCTGGCCTACGAGCAGTACTTC; clone_size: NA; v_call: TRBV19; d_call: NA; j_call: TRBJ2-7
cdr3_aa: CASSLVGLAGEAQYF; cdr3_nt: TGTGCCAGCAGCTTAGTGGGACTAGCGGGGGAAGCGCAGTATTTT; clone_size: NA; v_call: TRBV7-6; d_call: TRBD2; j_call: TRBJ2-3
cdr3_aa: CASSNVGNEKLFF; cdr3_nt: TGTGCCAGCAGCAACGTCGGGAATGAAAAACTGTTTTTT; clone_size: NA; v_call: TRBV21-1; d_call: NA; j_call: TRBJ1-4
cdr3_aa: CAISESPGVLNTEAFF; cdr3_nt: TGTGCCATCAGTGAGTCCCCAGGGGTTCTGAACACTGAAGCTTTCTTT; clone_size: NA; v_call: TRBV10-3; d_call: NA; j_call: TRBJ1-1
cdr3_aa: CASSQPGGGTEAFF; cdr3_nt: TGTGCCAGCAGCCAACCGGGGGGTGGCACTGAAGCTTTCTTT; clone_size: NA; v_call: TRBV3-1/TRBV3-2; d_call: NA; j_call: TRBJ1-1
cdr3_aa: CASSLTTATYNEQFF; cdr3_nt: TGCGCCAGCAGCCTCACTACCGCAACCTACAATGAGCAGTTCTTC; clone_size: NA; v_call: TRBV4-1; d_call: NA; j_call: TRBJ2-1
cdr3_aa: CASSQEGSYGYTF; cdr3_nt: TGTGCCAGCAGCCAAGAGGGGAGCTATGGCTACACCTTC; clone_size: NA; v_call: TRBV3-1/TRBV3-2; d_call: NA; j_call: TRBJ1-2
cdr3_aa: CASSLGVGTPAGYGYTF; cdr3_nt: TGCGCCAGCAGCTTAGGGGTCGGGACTCCCGCCGGCTATGGCTACACCTTC; clone_size: few; v_call: TRBV5-1; d_call: NA; j_call: TRBJ1-2
cdr3_aa: CASRNKGASYGYTF; cdr3_nt: TGTGCCAGCAGGAACAAGGGGGCGAGCTATGGCTACACCTTC; clone_size: once; v_call: TRBV6-5; d_call: TRBD1; j_call: TRBJ1-2
cdr3_aa: CASQYGLADGNEQFF; cdr3_nt: TGTGCCAGCCAATACGGACTAGCGGATGGCAATGAGCAGTTCTTC; clone_size: NA; v_call: TRBV2; d_call: TRBD2; j_call: TRBJ2-1
cdr3_aa: CASSQDRLDSLTGELFF; cdr3_nt: TGTGCCAGCAGCCAAGATAGGTTGGACTCCCTAACCGGGGAGCTGTTTTTT; clone_size: NA; v_call: TRBV14; d_call: NA; j_call: TRBJ2-2
cdr3_aa: CSVVDYDRVNSGANVLTF; cdr3_nt: TGCAGCGTTGTCGATTATGACAGGGTAAACTCTGGGGCCAACGTCCTGACTTTC; clone_size: NA; v_call: TRBV29-1; d_call: TRBD1; j_call: TRBJ2-6
cdr3_aa: CASSQPGQGAPNEQYF; cdr3_nt: TGCGCCAGCAGCCAACCGGGACAGGGGGCGCCGAACGAGCAGTACTTC; clone_size: NA; v_call: TRBV4-1; d_call: TRBD1; j_call: TRBJ2-7
cdr3_aa: CASSLTDTGELFF; cdr3_nt: TGTGCCAGCAGCCTCACGGACACCGGGGAGCTGTTTTTT; clone_size: NA; v_call: TRBV3-1/TRBV3-2; d_call: NA; j_call: TRBJ2-2
cdr3_aa: CASSERQQGEAFF; cdr3_nt: TGTGCCAGCAGTGAGAGACAACAGGGTGAAGCTTTCTTT; clone_size: NA; v_call: TRBV6-1; d_call: NA; j_call: TRBJ1-1
cdr3_aa: CASSIASTGGAGQPQHF; cdr3_nt: TGTGCCAGTAGTATAGCCTCTACAGGGGGCGCGGGTCAGCCCCAGCATTTT; clone_size: NA; v_call: TRBV19; d_call: TRBD1; j_call: TRBJ1-5
cdr3_aa: CASSLVDQETQYF; cdr3_nt: TGCGCCAGCAGCTTGGTCGACCAAGAGACCCAGTACTTC; clone_size: NA; v_call: TRBV5-1; d_call: NA; j_call: TRBJ2-5
cdr3_aa: CATSDSTGTEAFF; cdr3_nt: TGTGCCACCAGTGATTCGACGGGGACTGAAGCTTTCTTT; clone_size: NA; v_call: TRBV24-1; d_call: NA; j_call: TRBJ1-1
cdr3_aa: CASSLGGDRNTEAFF; cdr3_nt: TGTGCCAGCAGCTTAGGGGGGGACAGGAACACTGAAGCTTTCTTT; clone_size: NA; v_call: TRBV7-2; d_call: TRBD1; j_call: TRBJ1-1
cdr3_aa: CASSTGTRNPNEQFF; cdr3_nt: TGTGCCAGCAGCACCGGGACTAGGAACCCCAATGAGCAGTTCTTC; clone_size: NA; v_call: TRBV9; d_call: TRBD2; j_call: TRBJ2-1
cdr3_aa: CASSLGQASYEQYF; cdr3_nt: TGCGCCAGCAGCTTGGGACAGGCCTCCTACGAGCAGTACTTC; clone_size: NA; v_call: TRBV5-1; d_call: NA; j_call: TRBJ2-7
cdr3_aa: CASTDGNRGLDTIYF; cdr3_nt: TGTGCCAGCACCGATGGAAACAGGGGGCTGGACACCATATATTTT; clone_size: few; v_call: TRBV27; d_call: TRBD1; j_call: TRBJ1-3
cdr3_aa: CASSIRPHGTFTSTDTQYF; cdr3_nt: TGTGCCAGTAGTATAAGGCCCCACGGGACATTTACTAGCACAGATACGCAGTATTTT; clone_size: NA; v_call: TRBV19; d_call: NA; j_call: TRBJ2-3
cdr3_aa: CASSANQGFYEQFF; cdr3_nt: TGTGCCAGCTCAGCTAATCAGGGTTTCTATGAGCAGTTCTTC; clone_size: NA; v_call: TRBV18; d_call: NA; j_call: TRBJ2-1
cdr3_aa: CASRGTATFYGYTF; cdr3_nt: TGTGCCAGCAGGGGGACAGCCACTTTCTATGGCTACACCTTC; clone_size: NA; v_call: TRBV2; d_call: TRBD1; j_call: TRBJ1-2
cdr3_aa: CASSQDAGGAGANVLTF; cdr3_nt: TGTGCCAGCAGCCAAGATGCGGGGGGCGCTGGGGCCAACGTCCTGACTTTC; clone_size: NA; v_call: TRBV3-1/TRBV3-2; d_call: TRBD2; j_call: TRBJ2-6
cdr3_aa: CASSPSVSALGDTIYF; cdr3_nt: TGCGCCAGCAGCCCCAGCGTCTCTGCCCTCGGCGACACCATATATTTT; clone_size: NA; v_call: TRBV5-1; d_call: NA; j_call: TRBJ1-3
cdr3_aa: CASSFGQGGYGYTF; cdr3_nt: TGTGCCAGCAGCTTTGGACAGGGAGGGTATGGCTACACCTTC; clone_size: NA; v_call: TRBV7-2; d_call: TRBD1; j_call: TRBJ1-2
cdr3_aa: CASSPPLTGELFF; cdr3_nt: TGTGCCAGCAGCCCCCCTCTCACCGGGGAGCTGTTTTTT; clone_size: few; v_call: TRBV3-1/TRBV3-2; d_call: NA; j_call: TRBJ2-2
cdr3_aa: CSVESSYNEQFF; cdr3_nt: TGCAGCGTTGAATCCAGCTACAATGAGCAGTTCTTC; clone_size: NA; v_call: TRBV29-1; d_call: NA; j_call: TRBJ2-1
cdr3_aa: CASSLQNIVSEAFF; cdr3_nt: TGTGCCAGCTCACTCCAAAATATAGTTTCTGAAGCTTTCTTT; clone_size: once; v_call: TRBV18; d_call: NA; j_call: TRBJ1-1
cdr3_aa: CASSEIGGAGSEQFF; cdr3_nt: TGTGCCAGCAGTGAAATTGGGGGGGCGGGGAGTGAGCAGTTCTTC; clone_size: NA; v_call: TRBV6-1; d_call: NA; j_call: TRBJ2-1
cdr3_aa: CASGRDRASAFF; cdr3_nt: TGCGCCAGTGGCCGGGACAGGGCGTCAGCTTTCTTT; clone_size: NA; v_call: TRBV10-2; d_call: TRBD1; j_call: TRBJ1-1
cdr3_aa: CASSIGGNQPQHF; cdr3_nt: TGTGCCAGTAGTATTGGGGGGAATCAGCCCCAGCATTTT; clone_size: NA; v_call: TRBV19; d_call: NA; j_call: TRBJ1-5
cdr3_aa: CASSQKVSANTGELFF; cdr3_nt: TGCGCCAGCAGCCAAAAAGTGAGCGCGAACACCGGGGAGCTGTTTTTT; clone_size: NA; v_call: TRBV4-1; d_call: NA; j_call: TRBJ2-2
cdr3_aa: CASLASRVVEQYF; cdr3_nt: TGTGCCAGCCTGGCCTCGAGGGTCGTCGAGCAGTACTTC; clone_size: once; v_call: TRBV27; d_call: NA; j_call: TRBJ2-7
cdr3_aa: CASSLGPSGGPEDYEQYF; cdr3_nt: TGTGCCAGCAGCTTAGGCCCTAGCGGGGGGCCTGAGGACTACGAGCAGTACTTC; clone_size: few; v_call: TRBV7-6; d_call: TRBD2; j_call: TRBJ2-7
cdr3_aa: CATSWRGGYTF; cdr3_nt: TGTGCCACCAGTTGGAGGGGAGGCTACACCTTC; clone_size: NA; v_call: TRBV6-5; d_call: NA; j_call: TRBJ1-2
cdr3_aa: CAINRDLRTEAFF; cdr3_nt: TGTGCCATCAACAGGGATTTACGCACTGAAGCTTTCTTT; clone_size: NA; v_call: TRBV6-5; d_call: NA; j_call: TRBJ1-1
cdr3_aa: CASSQPGTGDYEQYF; cdr3_nt: TGCGCCAGCAGCCAGCCCGGGACAGGGGACTACGAGCAGTACTTC; clone_size: NA; v_call: TRBV4-1; d_call: TRBD1; j_call: TRBJ2-7
cdr3_aa: CATSAPIGRGAGSTGELFF; cdr3_nt: TGTGCCACCAGTGCCCCTATAGGCAGGGGGGCAGGGAGCACCGGGGAGCTGTTTTTT; clone_size: NA; v_call: TRBV24-1; d_call: NA; j_call: TRBJ2-2
cdr3_aa: CAIQTGGEAFF; cdr3_nt: TGTGCCATCCAGACGGGGGGGGAAGCTTTCTTT; clone_size: NA; v_call: TRBV10-3; d_call: NA; j_call: TRBJ1-1
cdr3_aa: CAISEEGGNEKLFF; cdr3_nt: TGTGCCATCAGTGAGGAAGGGGGCAATGAAAAACTGTTTTTT; clone_size: once; v_call: TRBV10-3; d_call: TRBD1; j_call: TRBJ1-4
cdr3_aa: CASRPTGGMGTGELFF; cdr3_nt: TGTGCCAGCAGACCAACAGGGGGCATGGGCACCGGGGAGCTGTTTTTT; clone_size: NA; v_call: TRBV9; d_call: TRBD1; j_call: TRBJ2-2
cdr3_aa: CASSLSGTGSRRETQYF; cdr3_nt: TGCGCCAGCAGCTTATCCGGGACAGGGAGTCGGCGAGAGACCCAGTACTTC; clone_size: NA; v_call: TRBV5-1; d_call: TRBD1; j_call: TRBJ2-5
cdr3_aa: CASSASSPGELFF; cdr3_nt: TGTGCCAGTAGTGCGTCTAGTCCCGGGGAGCTGTTTTTT; clone_size: NA; v_call: TRBV19; d_call: NA; j_call: TRBJ2-2
cdr3_aa: CASNRDNGREKLFF; cdr3_nt: TGTGCCAGCAACCGGGACAATGGTCGCGAAAAACTGTTTTTT; clone_size: NA; v_call: TRBV2; d_call: NA; j_call: TRBJ1-4
cdr3_aa: CASSLAGVDTQYF; cdr3_nt: TGTGCCAGCAGCTTAGCCGGGGTTGATACGCAGTATTTT; clone_size: once; v_call: TRBV7-9; d_call: NA; j_call: TRBJ2-3
cdr3_aa: CASSLGSGFGTDTQYF; cdr3_nt: TGTGCCAGCAGCTTAGGTAGCGGATTTGGGACAGATACGCAGTATTTT; clone_size: NA; v_call: TRBV7-2; d_call: NA; j_call: TRBJ2-3
cdr3_aa: CASSTQGRANEKLFF; cdr3_nt: TGTGCCAGTAGTACCCAGGGCCGAGCTAATGAAAAACTGTTTTTT; clone_size: NA; v_call: TRBV19; d_call: NA; j_call: TRBJ1-4